This entry is about one TCR beta chain. The clone's antigen remains unknown. No per-base quality is available; no much larger clone lies one base away. This record comes from a study of blood T cell repertoires in COVID-19 (dated by TCRdb to about 2020). A note on the overall study: Samples from collaborators originated in the United States, Italy and Spain and spanned both the acute and convalescent phases of COVID-19. The prospective study material was composed of cDNA or gDNA derived from T cells, B-cell-depleted T cells, or PBMCs. Subjects who had been exposed to COVID-19, were actively infected with it, or had recovered from it provided the deeply sampled blood TCRbeta repertoires that made up the dataset. A freely available public database, intended as a resource for researchers studying the immune response to SARS-CoV-2, is where the repertoires were released. Samples were obtained from the ongoing ImmuneRACE study (first 160 participants) and from 950 to 1,500 subjects provided by 6 global collaborators. A de-identified subject ID, COVID-19 status, age in years and sex were almost always included in the sample metadata. Where available, HLA class I and class II types were taken from metadata supplied by the sample provider and were not determined by assay-based typing. General findings and caveats noted by the study authors: Clinical and demographic metadata were provided uncurated, with the amount varying by source and participant.

Whole blood was collected in K2EDTA tubes by collaborating institutions according to the institutions' own protocols. Collaborator samples were shipped for TCRbeta analysis as frozen whole blood, isolated PBMCs, or DNA extracted from either sample type. TCRbeta CDR3 regions were amplified from genomic DNA using the immunoSEQ Assay, a bias-controlled multiplex PCR. In the authors' own workflow: Nucleated cell counts per sample were estimated from amplification of reference gene primers within the assay. To quantify the absolute abundance of each unique TCRbeta CDR3 rearrangement, sequence reads were collapsed and filtered. For each sample, productive Simpson clonality was calculated by taking the square root of Simpson's diversity index across productive rearrangements. TCRdb re-hosts the immuneACCESS table, in-frame sequences only. Its copies lack some clones; in the studies checked, an unresolved V gene accounts for under half of them, and the cause for the rest is not known. Clone size and V and J calls were adopted from that table, with D and trimming inferred from the DNA. Within this sample are more than 45,000 clones, with approximately 86% of them counted one time only. The ten largest clones add up to 7.4% of the sample.

From the cysteine up to the phenylalanine, the CDR3 has a length of 13 residues. The retained sequence is limited to the CDR3, 39 bases, with the frame set at the first base. V trim: 3 bases; J trim: 5 bases; unmatched bases: 1. Looking up the germline V gene yields CDR1 KGHSH and CDR2 LQKENI. The sequence was collected from a human donor with active COVID-19. The donor label of this sample is uncertain. Specimen: peripheral blood. The sequence is built from TRBV18 and TRBJ2-5, with TRBD2 matching 9 junction bases. The CDR3 sequence is CASSPSGSETQYF. The DNA reads as follows: TGTGCCAGCTCACCTAGCGGGAGCGAGACCCAGTACTTC. The full variable domain, with segments outside the CDR3 supplied by the reference TRBV18 and TRBJ2-5 proteins, appears as NAGVMQNPRHLVRRRGQEARLRCSPMKGHSHVYWYRQLPEEGLKFMVYLQKENIIDESGMPKERFSAEFPKEGPSILRIQQVVRGDSAAYFCASSPSGSETQYFGPGTRLLVL.